The 11 T cell receptor beta chains reported below all come from one sample, sequenced in a study of blood T cell repertoires in COVID-19. Some clones are missing from TCRdb's copy, which holds only in-frame ones; the method was immunoSEQ multiplex PCR. The sample consists of 100,000 to 150,000 clones, 85% of them appearing once. Input material: peripheral blood. The receptors were sampled from a man older than 75 with active or convalescent COVID-19.

The chain carries TRBV20-1 and TRBJ1-1; D is ambiguous. This CDR3 spans 11 amino acids. CDR1 DFQATT and CDR2 SNEGSKA come from the germline V gene (reference sequence). V gave up 1 base and J gave up 10 bases, with 10 bases separating them. Here the CDR3 reads CSARVVQIAFF. The CDR3 bases are TGCAGTGCTAGAGTAGTACAGATAGCTTTCTTT.

The chain is built from TRBV7-9 and TRBJ1-5, with D perhaps matching TRBD1 (6 bases). The CDR3 length is 15 residues. Germline V CDR1 and CDR2: SEHNR, FQNEAQ (reference sequence). V gave up 1 base and J gave up 2 bases, with 9 bases separating them. CDR3 coding DNA: TGTGCCAGCAGCTTAGGGGGGACACGCAATCAGCCCCAGCATTTT. Amino acid sequence: CASSLGGTRNQPQHF.

The V gene is TRBV7-2, the J gene TRBJ1-1; TRBD1 aligns across 8 bases. In germline, CDR1 is SGHTA, CDR2 FQGNSA. The CDR3 is 14 amino acids. After removal of 5 bases from V and 8 bases from J, the junction contained 10 bases not matched to a gene. The CDR3 nucleotides read TGTGCCAGCAGCAGGACAGGGCGTCCTCTGGAAGCTTTCTTT. Translating gives CASSRTGRPLEAFF.

The genes are TRBV7-9 and TRBJ1-1, with 10 bases matching TRBD1. This CDR3 region has 18 residues. CDR1 SEHNR and CDR2 FQNEAQ come from the germline V gene (reference sequence). The junction had 11 bases not matched to a gene; V was cut back by 4 bases and J by 0 bases. The CDR3 DNA reads as TGTGCCAGCAGCTACAGACAGGGGGCGCGTTTAGTGAACACTGAAGCTTTCTTT. Translation: CASSYRQGARLVNTEAFF.

This chain joins TRBV3-1 (or the pseudogene TRBV3-2) and TRBJ1-1; D not certain. V lost 2 bases and J lost 6, with 13 bases in between. CDR1 and CDR2 from the germline V gene are LGHDT and YNNKEL (reference sequence). The CDR3 contains 14 residues. The CDR3 is CASSQREGKAEAFF. The CDR3 coding sequence is TGTGCCAGCAGCCAACGTGAGGGCAAAGCTGAAGCTTTCTTT.

The rearrangement uses TRBV6-1 and TRBJ2-1; the D gene is possibly TRBD2 (7 bases). The ends were cut back, 3 bases at V and 7 bases at J, with 19 bases in the middle. Germline values: CDR1 MNHNS, CDR2 SASEGT. This CDR3 is 16 amino acids long. CDR3 region: CASSEYGGGSWNEQFF. CDR3 bases: TGTGCCAGCAGTGAGTATGGGGGCGGGAGTTGGAATGAGCAGTTCTTC.

This clone showed up just once. This chain links TRBV11-1 with TRBJ1-4; TRBD1 might be the D (5 bases). Trimming cost V 7 bases and J 8 bases, with 14 bases left between them. The CDR3 contains 13 residues. Germline assignment: CDR1 SGHAT and CDR2 FQDESV (reference sequence). The CDR3 is CASNCQGREKLFF. For the CDR3, the DNA is TGTGCCAGCAATTGCCAGGGTAGAGAAAAACTGTTTTTT. Full variable domain (missing parts from reference TRBV11-1 and TRBJ1-4): EAEVAQSPRYKITEKSQAVAFWCDPISGHATLYWYRQILGQGPELLVQFQDESVVDDSQLPKDRFSAERLKGVDSTLKIQPAELGDSAMYLCASNCQGREKLFFGSGTQLSVL.

The chain joins TRBV24-1 to TRBJ2-5, with 15 bases identical to TRBD2. Per germline, CDR1 KGHDR and CDR2 SFDVKD. This CDR3 spans 16 amino acids. V shed 5 bases and J 5 bases; nucleotides not matched to a gene: 5. Written as DNA, the CDR3 is TGTGCCACCAGTGCCGGGACTAGCGGGAGGACGGAGACCCAGTACTTC. This sequence encodes CATSAGTSGRTETQYF.

V and J are TRBV18 and TRBJ1-2; a weak D match, TRBD1 (5 bases). CDR1 KGHSH and CDR2 LQKENI come from the germline V gene. The CDR3 contains 13 residues. Trimming took 3 bases from V and 5 from J, leaving 10 bases between them. The CDR3 protein is CASSPGRDYGYTF. The DNA for the CDR3 is TGTGCCAGCTCACCTGGCAGGGATTATGGCTACACCTTC.

The rearrangement joins TRBV11-2 to TRBJ2-5, with D perhaps matching TRBD1 (5 bases). V was trimmed by 1 base and J by 2 bases, leaving 11 bases between them. Germline V gives CDR1 SGHAT, CDR2 FQNNGV. The CDR3 runs 15 residues. CDR3 in amino acids: CASSLGQGGQETQYF. In nucleotides, the CDR3 is TGTGCCAGCAGCTTAGGCCAGGGTGGGCAAGAGACCCAGTACTTC.

The V call is TRBV19, the J call TRBJ2-7; TRBD1 matches 8 bases. Germline assignment: CDR1 LNHDA and CDR2 SQIVND (reference sequence). The CDR3 is 14 amino acids. V shed 4 bases and J 5 bases; nucleotides not matched to a gene: 7. In nucleotides, the CDR3 is TGTGCCAGTAGTACCTCGGACAGGGCAGACGAGCAGTACTTC. Translating gives CASSTSDRADEQYF. The full variable domain, with the rest looked up from reference TRBV19 and TRBJ2-7, is DGGITQSPKYLFRKEGQNVTLSCEQNLNHDAMYWYRQDPGQGLRLIYYSQIVNDFQKGDIAEGYSVSREKKESFPLTVTSAQKNPTAFYLCASSTSDRADEQYFGPGTRLTVT.